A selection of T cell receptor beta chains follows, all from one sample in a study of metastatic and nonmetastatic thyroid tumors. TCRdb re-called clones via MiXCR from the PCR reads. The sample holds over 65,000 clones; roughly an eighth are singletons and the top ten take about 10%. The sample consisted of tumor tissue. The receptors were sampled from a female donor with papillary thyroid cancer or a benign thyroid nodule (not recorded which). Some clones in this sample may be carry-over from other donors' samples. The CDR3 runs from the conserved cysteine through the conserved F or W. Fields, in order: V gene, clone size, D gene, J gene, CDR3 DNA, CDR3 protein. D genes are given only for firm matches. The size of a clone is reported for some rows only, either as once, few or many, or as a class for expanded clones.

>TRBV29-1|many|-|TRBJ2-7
TGCAGCGTTGAGCTAAGTGGAAGCTCCTACGAGCAGTACTTC
CSVELSGSSYEQYF
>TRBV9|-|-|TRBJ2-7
TGTGCCGGCAGCTTAGGAAAGGGGCCGTCCTACGAGCAGTACTTC
CAGSLGKGPSYEQYF
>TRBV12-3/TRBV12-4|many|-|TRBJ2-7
TGTGCCAGCAGTTTCGGGTCCTACGAGCAGTACTTC
CASSFGSYEQYF
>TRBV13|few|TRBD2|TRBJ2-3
TGTGCCAGCAGCGAGTACGTAGCGGGAGGTCCAGATACGCAGTATTTT
CASSEYVAGGPDTQYF
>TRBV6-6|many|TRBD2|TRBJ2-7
TGTGCCAGCAGTTACAGTTTGTTGAGCGGGAGCTCCTACGAGCAGTACTTC
CASSYSLLSGSSYEQYF
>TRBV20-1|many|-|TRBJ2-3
TGCAGTGCTAGTTCTGGAGATACGCAGTATTTT
CSASSGDTQYF
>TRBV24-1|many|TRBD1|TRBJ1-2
TGTGCCACCAGTGATCCAGGGGGGAGCTATGGCTACACCTTC
CATSDPGGSYGYTF
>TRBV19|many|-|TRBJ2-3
TGTGCCAGTAGTATTGGAGCCGGAGAGTCAGATACGCAGTATTTT
CASSIGAGESDTQYF
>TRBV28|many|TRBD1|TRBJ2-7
TGTGCCAGCAGCTCCCGACAGGGCGCCTACGAGCAGTACTTC
CASSSRQGAYEQYF
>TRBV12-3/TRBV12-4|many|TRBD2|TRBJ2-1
TGTGCCAGCAGTTTCAGTCTAGCGGGAACTTCCTACAATGAGCAGTTCTTC
CASSFSLAGTSYNEQFF
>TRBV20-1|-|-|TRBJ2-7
TGCAGTGCTAGAGCCCGGTTCAGGGGCTCCTACGAGCAGTACTTC
CSARARFRGSYEQYF
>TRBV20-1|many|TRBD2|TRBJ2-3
TGCAGTGCTAGAGATACTAGCGCGAACACAGATACGCAGTATTTT
CSARDTSANTDTQYF
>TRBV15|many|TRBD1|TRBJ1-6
TGTGCCACCAGCCCTTGGCGGGACAGATATAATTCACCCCTCCACTTT
CATSPWRDRYNSPLHF
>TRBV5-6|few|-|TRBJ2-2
TGTGCCAGCAGCCCGTCCCCTTACAGGGTTAAGCACACCACCGGGGAGCTGTTTTTT
CASSPSPYRVKHTTGELFF
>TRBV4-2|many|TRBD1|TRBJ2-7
TGTGCCAGCAGCCCCCAACAGGGGACGGAATACGAGCAGTACTTC
CASSPQQGTEYEQYF
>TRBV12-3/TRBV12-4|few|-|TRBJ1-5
TGTGCCAGCATGGGGGGGGTGAAGAATCAGAACCAGCATTTT
CASMGGVKNQNQHF
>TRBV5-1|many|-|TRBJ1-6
TGCGCCAGCAGCTTGTTTGGTGACAGCAGCTCACCCCTCCACTTT
CASSLFGDSSSPLHF
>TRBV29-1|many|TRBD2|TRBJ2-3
TGCAGCGTTGAACCTCGGACTAGCGGGAGCACAGATACGCAGTATTTT
CSVEPRTSGSTDTQYF
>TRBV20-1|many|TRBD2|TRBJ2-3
TGCAGTGCTACTGTAGTGGACGGGAGGGGAGATACGCAGTATTTT
CSATVVDGRGDTQYF
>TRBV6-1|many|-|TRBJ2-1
TGTGCCAACCGACTGCAGGGTTCCTACAATGAGCAGTTCTTC
CANRLQGSYNEQFF
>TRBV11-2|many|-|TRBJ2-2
TGTGCCAGCAGCTTAGAGGCGGGCCCGGCCGGGGAGCTGTTTTTT
CASSLEAGPAGELFF
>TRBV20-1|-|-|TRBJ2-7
TGCAGTGCTTTTTCATACAGATTATACGAGCAGTACTTC
CSAFSYRLYEQYF
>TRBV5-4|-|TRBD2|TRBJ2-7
TGTGCCAGCAGCTGGCTTTTGGCGGGAGGGCCTCGAGAGCAGTACTTC
CASSWLLAGGPREQYF
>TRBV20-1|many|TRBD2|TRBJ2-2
TGCAGTGCTAGAGATTTGCGGGAGGGCCTCGCCGGGGAGCTGTTTTTT
CSARDLREGLAGELFF
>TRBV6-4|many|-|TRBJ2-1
TGTGCCAGCAGTGAGTCTTCCGAGCTTTACAATGAGCAGTTCTTC
CASSESSELYNEQFF
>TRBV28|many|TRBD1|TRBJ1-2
TGTGCCAGCAGCCTCCCGGGACAGGGGAACTATGGCTACACCTTC
CASSLPGQGNYGYTF
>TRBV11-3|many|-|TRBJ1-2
TGTGCCAGCAGCTTAGGGACGGCTAACTATGGCTACACCTTC
CASSLGTANYGYTF
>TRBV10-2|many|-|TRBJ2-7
TGCGCCAGCAGGGACGGGGTATACGAGCAGTACTTC
CASRDGVYEQYF
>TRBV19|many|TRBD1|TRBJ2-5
TGTGCCAGTATCAAGAGGGGGCCGGAGACCCAGTACTTC
CASIKRGPETQYF
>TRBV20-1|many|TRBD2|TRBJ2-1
TGCAGTGCGGACGGACTAGCTACGGTCAATGAGCAGTTCTTC
CSADGLATVNEQFF
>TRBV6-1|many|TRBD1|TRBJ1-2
TGTGCCAGCAGTATGGACAGGGGAATGTATGGCTACACCTTC
CASSMDRGMYGYTF
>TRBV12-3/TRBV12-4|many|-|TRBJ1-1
TGTGCCAGCAGTTTTCCCGGGAATGAAGCTTTCTTT
CASSFPGNEAFF
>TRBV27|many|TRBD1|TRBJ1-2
TGTGCCAGCTGGGACAGGGGGAACTATGGCTACACCTTC
CASWDRGNYGYTF
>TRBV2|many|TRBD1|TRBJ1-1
TGTGCCAATAGGGAGACAGGGGTGAATGCTGAAGCTTTCTTT
CANRETGVNAEAFF
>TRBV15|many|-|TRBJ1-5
TGTGCCACCAGCAGGAGGGGTCCGGGCAATCAGCCCCAGCATTTT
CATSRRGPGNQPQHF
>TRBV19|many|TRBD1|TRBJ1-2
TGTGCCAGTAGTAGAAACAGGGGTTATGGCTACACCTTC
CASSRNRGYGYTF
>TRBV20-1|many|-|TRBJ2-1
TGCAGTGCTAGACCCCTTTACGGGGGAAGAGAGGAGCAGTTCTTC
CSARPLYGGREEQFF
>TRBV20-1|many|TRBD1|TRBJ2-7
TGCAGTGCTAGAAAAACCGGGACAGGGGTGGTCGTCGAGCAGTACTTC
CSARKTGTGVVVEQYF
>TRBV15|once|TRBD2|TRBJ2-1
TGTGCCACCAGCAGAACCTGGACTAGCTGGTTCAATGAGCAGTTCTTC
CATSRTWTSWFNEQFF
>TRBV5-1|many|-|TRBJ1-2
TGCGCCAGCAGCTTGGACCCACAGGGCTGTGGCTACACCTTC
CASSLDPQGCGYTF